This T cell receptor beta chain comes out of a study of regulatory T cells in long-lasting Graves disease. iRepertoire HTBI primers and Arm-PCR of CDR3 regions built TCR beta libraries. TCRdb redid the calling of the multiplex PCR reads with MiXCR, one entry per CDR3 protein. The sample has about 450,000 distinct CDR3 sequences; about 17% are singletons. Germline CDR1 ENHRY, CDR2 SYGVKD. V was pared by 7 bases and J by 5 bases, with 4 bases of the junction left unmatched. The CDR3 totals 14 residues. Time point in this sample: newly diagnosed GD, antithyroid drugs for less than 3 months. From RNA extracted from PBMCs, the TCR library was made. These data also featured in a second study, about T cells in Graves' hyperthyroidism and ophthalmopathy. That report notes: Ophthalmopathy prediction by the model preceded onset by a median 6.5 months.

The sequence was collected from a woman aged 25 to 39 with Graves disease. Sequencing was performed on peripheral blood mononuclear cells (PBMCs), taken at new diagnosis, from a patient treated with antithyroid drugs. The chain recombines TRBV10-3 with TRBJ2-7, with 14 positions matching TRBD2. The chain's CDR3 is CAINAGLAGDEQYF. CDR3 sequence (DNA): TGTGCCATCAACGCGGGACTAGCGGGAGACGAGCAGTACTTC.